The 20 T cell receptor beta chains below all came from one sample that was sequenced in a study of T cells in Graves' hyperthyroidism and ophthalmopathy. Regions amplified from RNA transcripts were the TCR beta CDR3 regions. RT-PCR in the first round (using the HTBI primer set) targeted the TCR CDR3. MiXCR, run by TCRdb on the multiplex PCR reads, gives a single entry per CDR3 protein. The sample contains 500,000 to 600,000 distinct CDR3 sequences, over 45% of which appear only once. Sequences were obtained from peripheral blood or thyroid tissue (not recorded which). These receptors originate from an adult woman with Graves' disease, either hyperthyroidism or ophthalmopathy (not recorded which).

The V gene is TRBV29-1, the J gene TRBJ1-2; D is possibly TRBD1 (5 bases). The CDR3 is 16 amino acids. Trimming left V 3 bases short and J 1 base short, with 18 bases between. The germline CDR1 and CDR2 sequences are SQVTM and ANQGSEA. The CDR3 DNA follows: TGCAGCGTTGAGAGGGGCGTCGGACACCATAACTATGGCTACACCTTC. Amino acids: CSVERGVGHHNYGYTF. Combining the CDR3 with reference TRBV29-1 and TRBJ1-2 gives the whole variable domain SAVISQKPSRDICQRGTSLTIQCQVDSQVTMMFWYRQQPGQSLTLIATANQGSEATYESGFVIDKFPISRPNLTFSTLTVSNMSPEDSSIYLCSVERGVGHHNYGYTFGSGTRLTVV.

This clonotype was observed a few times. The genes are TRBV7-2 and TRBJ1-2; the D gene is possibly TRBD1 (6 bases). Germline lookup yields CDR1 SGHTA and CDR2 FQGNSA. The CDR3 runs 14 residues. V lost 1 base to trimming and J lost 3 bases, with 9 bases between them. The CDR3 bases are TGTGCCAGCAGCTTAGATTGGACAGACTATGGCTACACCTTC. It encodes CASSLDWTDYGYTF.

The CDR3 DNA sequence: TGTGCCAGAACCAAACGAGGACGGATGGGGGAGACCCAGTACTTC. This encodes CARTKRGRMGETQYF. The chain combines TRBV2 with TRBJ2-5; D remains ambiguous. Germline V gene lookup returns CDR1 SNHLY and CDR2 FYNNEI. Deletions cut 9 bases from V and 5 bases from J, with 22 bases between. The length of the CDR3 is 15 residues. The complete variable domain, with remaining parts taken from reference TRBV2 and TRBJ2-5, reads EPEVTQTPSHQVTQMGQEVILRCVPISNHLYFYWYRQILGQKVEFLVSFYNNEISEKSEIFDDQFSVERPDGSNFTLKIRSTKLEDSAMYFCARTKRGRMGETQYFGPGTRLLVL.

Points on this clonotype: The germline gene is not matched at one end of the junction; a read error may be the cause. The chain links TRBV2 to TRBJ2-6; D gene uncertain. Germline CDR1 is SNHLY and CDR2 is FYNNEI. The CDR3 runs 16 residues. As DNA, the CDR3 is TGCGCCAGCACCAACGGGCAGCGTAATGGGGCCAACGTCCTGACTTTC. Encoded protein: CASTNGQRNGANVLTF.

This rearrangement joins TRBV9 to TRBJ2-7; perhaps D is TRBD1 or TRBD2 (5 bases each). CDR1 is SGDLS and CDR2 is YYNGEE in the germline V gene. The CDR3 covers 13 residues. The V end was cut by 4 bases, the J end by 5 bases, with 13 bases between. CDR3 sequence: CASSPMRGNEQYF. CDR3 nucleotide sequence: TGTGCCAGCAGCCCGATGAGGGGCAACGAGCAGTACTTC.

This clonotype came up many times. This rearrangement joins TRBV28 to TRBJ1-1; D is ambiguous. This CDR3 is 12 amino acids long. V was cut by 6 bases and J by 4 bases, with 9 bases left in between. Germline lookup yields CDR1 MDHEN and CDR2 SYDVKM. The CDR3 bases are TGTGCCAGCAGAGAAGGGAGCACTGAAGCTTTCTTT. This sequence encodes CASREGSTEAFF.

This rearrangement joins TRBV7-3 to TRBJ2-2, with a tentative D call TRBD1 (6 bases). V lost 5 bases and J lost 7, with 11 bases in between. The CDR3 covers 13 residues. CDR1 is SGHTA and CDR2 is FQGTGA in the germline V gene. This chain's CDR3 is CASSQGPNGELFF. In DNA form, the CDR3 reads TGTGCCAGCAGCCAGGGGCCAAACGGGGAGCTGTTTTTT.

V gene TRBV2 combines with J gene TRBJ2-3; no clear D gene. Germline V gene sequence: CDR1 SNHLY, CDR2 FYNNEI. The V and J ends lost 8 bases and 8 bases respectively, with 8 bases between them. This CDR3 contains 10 residues. This CDR3 reads CASSESTQYF. The CDR3 DNA follows: TGTGCCAGCTCGGAGAGTACGCAGTATTTT.

The CDR3 region is CASSSSPGYEQYF. Written as DNA, the CDR3 is TGTGCCAGCAGTTCAAGCCCCGGCTACGAGCAGTACTTC. The rearrangement uses TRBV12-3 or TRBV12-4 and TRBJ2-7; D is ambiguous. V lost 4 bases and J 3 bases, leaving 10 bases between the germline ends. The CDR3 spans 13 residues.

This clonotype was counted a few times. The V call is TRBV29-1, the J call TRBJ2-2, with TRBD2 identical over 12 bases. Germline-derived CDR1 and CDR2 are SQVTM and ANQGSEA. The CDR3 spans 14 residues. V gave up 4 bases and J gave up 8 bases; unmatched junction bases: 5. CDR3 region: CSVASGRAEGELFF. CDR3 nucleotides: TGCAGCGTTGCTAGCGGGAGGGCCGAGGGGGAGCTGTTTTTT.

The rearrangement links TRBV29-1 to TRBJ1-1, with a weak D call TRBD1 (5 bases). Trimming left V 8 bases short and J 2 bases short, with 15 bases between. The CDR3 has 13 residues. The germline CDR1 and CDR2 sequences are SQVTM and ANQGSEA. The CDR3 sequence is CSLANRRNTEAFF. The CDR3 DNA reads as TGCAGCTTAGCCAACAGGCGAAACACTGAAGCTTTCTTT.

The chain combines TRBV4-1 with TRBJ1-3, with D possibly being TRBD1 (5 bases). V lost 7 bases and J lost 5, with 18 bases in between. Germline V gives CDR1 MGHRA, CDR2 YSYEKL. This CDR3 is built from 15 residues. CDR3 DNA sequence: TGCGCCAGCACCCAGGGTGGGGGAGGGCGAAACACCATATATTTT. Translated, it gives CASTQGGGGRNTIYF.

In its sample, this clonotype was seen many times. The J gene is TRBJ1-5, the V gene TRBV12-3 or TRBV12-4; D not resolved. The V end was cut by 6 bases, the J end by 5 bases, with 11 bases between. The CDR3 totals 13 residues. CDR3 DNA sequence: TGTGCCAGCAGCGTTAGTGGCGATCAGCCCCAGCATTTT. Translation gives CASSVSGDQPQHF.

This clonotype was seen a few times. The genes are TRBV15 and TRBJ2-2; 9 nucleotides match TRBD1. The germline V gene encodes CDR1 LNHNV and CDR2 YYDKDF (reference sequence). Losses at the gene ends were 8 bases for V and 3 bases for J; bases not matched to a gene: 10. This CDR3 contains 16 residues. CDR3 in amino acids: CATDTRQGVDTGELFF. The CDR3 coding sequence is TGTGCCACCGACACCCGACAGGGGGTGGACACCGGGGAGCTGTTTTTT.

This clonotype was detected ten times or more. The rearrangement uses TRBV29-1 and TRBJ2-5; 9 bases are a match to TRBD1. This CDR3 is built from 16 residues. Trimming at V came to 0 bases and at J to 1 base, leaving 6 bases not matched to a gene. In germline, CDR1 is SQVTM, CDR2 ANQGSEA. The CDR3 region is CSVEDFRQGVQETQYF. The CDR3 region has the DNA TGCAGCGTTGAAGACTTCCGACAGGGGGTCCAAGAGACCCAGTACTTC.

This clonotype was seen more than once but under ten times. J is TRBJ2-5 and V is TRBV20-1; D possibly corresponds to TRBD2 (5 bases). This CDR3 contains 14 residues. Trimming removed 3 bases from V and 5 bases from J, with 16 bases in between. Germline CDR1 is DFQATT and CDR2 is SNEGSKA (reference sequence). This chain's CDR3 is CSARGGRGGETQYF. For the CDR3, the DNA is TGCAGTGCTAGGGGTGGGAGAGGTGGGGAGACCCAGTACTTC.

This chain links TRBV10-1 with TRBJ2-1; no clear D gene. V was shortened by 0 bases and J by 6 bases, with 12 bases between the two germline ends. The CDR3 is 15 amino acids. CDR1 is WNHNN, CDR2 SYGVQD, per germline (reference sequence). DNA for the CDR3: TGCGCCAGCAGTGAGTCGAAGAGCGAACTCAATGAGCAGTTCTTC. As protein: CASSESKSELNEQFF.

This chain connects TRBV5-1 to TRBJ1-2; D is unclear. The CDR3 covers 12 residues. The ends were cut back, 7 bases at V and 6 bases at J, with 13 bases in the middle. CDR1 is SGHRS, CDR2 YFSETQ, per germline. In nucleotides, the CDR3 is TGCGCCAGCCAATCCCAGGAGGATGGCTACACCTTC. Residues: CASQSQEDGYTF.

In its sample, this clonotype was seen once. The chain recombines TRBV15 with TRBJ2-7, with D tentatively TRBD2 (6 bases). Trimming left V 0 bases short and J 4 bases short, with 10 bases between. The CDR3 has 14 amino acids. The V gene's germline CDR1 is LNHNV and CDR2 YYDKDF (reference sequence). DNA for the CDR3: TGTGCCACCAGCAGAGATGTCGGAGGGTACGAGCAGTACTTC. Protein: CATSRDVGGYEQYF.

The chain combines TRBV7-2 with TRBJ1-1, with a tentative D call TRBD1 (5 bases). The CDR3 is made up of 13 amino acids. V dropped 8 bases and J dropped 4 bases, with 14 bases sitting between them. Germline CDR1 SGHTA, CDR2 FQGNSA. The CDR3 reads CASFGGGFTEAFF. In nucleotides, the CDR3 is TGTGCCAGCTTCGGGGGAGGTTTCACTGAAGCTTTCTTT.